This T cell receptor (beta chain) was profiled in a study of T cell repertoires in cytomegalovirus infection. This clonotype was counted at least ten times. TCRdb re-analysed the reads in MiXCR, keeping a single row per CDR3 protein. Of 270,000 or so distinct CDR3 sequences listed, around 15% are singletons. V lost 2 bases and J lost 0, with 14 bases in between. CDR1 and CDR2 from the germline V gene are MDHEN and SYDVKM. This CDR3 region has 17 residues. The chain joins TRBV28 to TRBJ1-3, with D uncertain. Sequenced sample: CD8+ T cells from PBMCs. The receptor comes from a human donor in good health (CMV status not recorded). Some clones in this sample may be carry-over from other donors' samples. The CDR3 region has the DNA TGTGCCAGCAGTTTAAGTAACGGAGCAGTCTCTGGAAACACCATATATTTT. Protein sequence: CASSLSNGAVSGNTIYF.